This record looks at one TCR beta chain sequence and its context. The antigen is unknown. This sample is part of a study of cytomegalovirus exposure and HLA in healthy donors. The method was immunoSEQ multiplex PCR; TCRdb's version includes in-frame clones alone and lacks a portion of them. The table includes about 120,000 clones, about 89% detected once. Regarding the study as a whole: Accounts indicate the classifier identified cytomegalovirus status with strong specificity and sensitivity.

This CDR3 is built from 16 residues. CDR1 and CDR2 (germline): SNHLY, FYNNEI. V dropped 1 base and J dropped 2 bases, with 11 bases sitting between them. The rearrangement uses TRBV2 and TRBJ2-2, with D unclear. This TCR derives from a woman under 30 in good health and CMV-seronegative. The sample was PBMCs. The chain's CDR3 is CASSEERVGNTGELFF. Written as DNA, the CDR3 is TGTGCCAGCAGTGAAGAACGGGTTGGAAACACCGGGGAGCTGTTTTTT.